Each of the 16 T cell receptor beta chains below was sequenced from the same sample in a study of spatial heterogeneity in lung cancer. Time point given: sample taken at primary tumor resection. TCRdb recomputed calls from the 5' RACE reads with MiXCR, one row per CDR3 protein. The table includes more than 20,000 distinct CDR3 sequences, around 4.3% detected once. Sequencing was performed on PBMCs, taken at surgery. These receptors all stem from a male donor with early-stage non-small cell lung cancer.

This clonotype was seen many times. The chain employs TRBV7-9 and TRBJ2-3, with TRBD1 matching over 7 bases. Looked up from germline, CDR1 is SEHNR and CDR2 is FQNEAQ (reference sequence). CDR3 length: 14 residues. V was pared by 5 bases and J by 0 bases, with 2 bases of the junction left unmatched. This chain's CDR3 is CASSNRGSTDTQYF. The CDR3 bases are TGTGCCAGCAGCAACAGGGGAAGCACAGATACGCAGTATTTT.

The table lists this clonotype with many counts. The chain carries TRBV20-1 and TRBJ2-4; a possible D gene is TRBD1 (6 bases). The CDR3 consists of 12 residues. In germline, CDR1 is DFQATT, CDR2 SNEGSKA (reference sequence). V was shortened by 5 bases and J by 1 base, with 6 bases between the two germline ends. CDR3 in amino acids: CSAGQAKNIQYF. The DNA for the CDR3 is TGCAGTGCTGGACAGGCCAAAAACATTCAGTACTTC.

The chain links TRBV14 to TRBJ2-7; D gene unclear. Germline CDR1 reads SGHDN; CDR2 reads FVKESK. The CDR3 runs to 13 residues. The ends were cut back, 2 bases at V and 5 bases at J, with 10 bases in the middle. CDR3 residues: CASSQIRHDEQYF. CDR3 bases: TGTGCCAGCAGCCAAATTAGACACGACGAGCAGTACTTC.

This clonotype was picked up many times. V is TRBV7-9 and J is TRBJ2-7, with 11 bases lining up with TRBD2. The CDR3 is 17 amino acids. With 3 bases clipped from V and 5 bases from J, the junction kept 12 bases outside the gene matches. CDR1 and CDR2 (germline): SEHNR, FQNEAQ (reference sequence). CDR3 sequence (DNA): TGTGCCAGCAGCTTCGACCCAACTAGCGGGAGTGCCCACGAGCAGTACTTC. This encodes CASSFDPTSGSAHEQYF.

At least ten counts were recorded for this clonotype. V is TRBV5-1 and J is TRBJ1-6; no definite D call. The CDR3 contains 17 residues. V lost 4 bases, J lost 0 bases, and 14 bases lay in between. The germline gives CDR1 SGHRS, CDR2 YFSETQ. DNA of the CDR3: TGCGCCAGCAGCCGGCAGACGCTGAGCTCCTATAATTCACCCCTCCACTTT. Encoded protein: CASSRQTLSSYNSPLHF.

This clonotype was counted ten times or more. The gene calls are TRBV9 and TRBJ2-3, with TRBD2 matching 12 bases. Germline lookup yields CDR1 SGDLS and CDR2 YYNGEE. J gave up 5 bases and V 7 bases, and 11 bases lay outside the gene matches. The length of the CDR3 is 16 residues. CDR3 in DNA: TGTGCCAGCGGCTGGACTAGCGGGAAGAGTGGAGATACGCAGTATTTT. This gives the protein CASGWTSGKSGDTQYF.

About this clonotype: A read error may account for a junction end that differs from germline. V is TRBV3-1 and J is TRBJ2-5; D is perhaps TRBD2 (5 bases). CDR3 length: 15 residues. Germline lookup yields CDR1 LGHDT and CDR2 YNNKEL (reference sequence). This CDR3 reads CASNQDPPASETQYF. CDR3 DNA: TGTGCCAGCAACCAAGATCCCCCTGCTAGCGAGACCCAGTACTTC.

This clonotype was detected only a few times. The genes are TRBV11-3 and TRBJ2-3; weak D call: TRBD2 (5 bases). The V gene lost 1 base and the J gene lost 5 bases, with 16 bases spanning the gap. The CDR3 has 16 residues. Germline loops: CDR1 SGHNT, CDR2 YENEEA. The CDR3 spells CASSLVVLGRGDTQYF. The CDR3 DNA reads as TGTGCCAGCAGCTTAGTAGTACTAGGTCGAGGAGATACGCAGTATTTT.

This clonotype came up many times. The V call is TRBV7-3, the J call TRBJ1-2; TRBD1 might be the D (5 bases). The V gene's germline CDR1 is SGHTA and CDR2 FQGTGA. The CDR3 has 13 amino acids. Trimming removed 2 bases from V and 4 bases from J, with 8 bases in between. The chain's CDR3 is CASSLDGTYGYTF. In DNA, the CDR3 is TGTGCCAGCAGCTTAGATGGGACCTATGGCTACACCTTC.

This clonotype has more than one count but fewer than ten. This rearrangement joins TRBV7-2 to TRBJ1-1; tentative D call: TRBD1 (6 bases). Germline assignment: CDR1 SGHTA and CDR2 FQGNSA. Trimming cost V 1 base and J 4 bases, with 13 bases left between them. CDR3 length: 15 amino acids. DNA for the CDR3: TGTGCCAGCAGCTTAGGGGTAGGGGGAACCACTGAAGCTTTCTTT. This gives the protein CASSLGVGGTTEAFF.

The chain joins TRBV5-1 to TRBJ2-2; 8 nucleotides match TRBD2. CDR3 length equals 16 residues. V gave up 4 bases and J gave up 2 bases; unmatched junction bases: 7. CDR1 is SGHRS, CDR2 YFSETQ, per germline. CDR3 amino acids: CASSAASGFNTGELFF. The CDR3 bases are TGCGCCAGCAGCGCCGCTAGCGGGTTCAACACCGGGGAGCTGTTTTTT. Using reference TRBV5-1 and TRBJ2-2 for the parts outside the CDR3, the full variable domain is KAGVTQTPRYLIKTRGQQVTLSCSPISGHRSVSWYQQTPGQGLQFLFEYFSETQRNKGNFPGRFSGRQFSNSRSEMNVSTLELGDSALYLCASSAASGFNTGELFFGEGSRLTVL.

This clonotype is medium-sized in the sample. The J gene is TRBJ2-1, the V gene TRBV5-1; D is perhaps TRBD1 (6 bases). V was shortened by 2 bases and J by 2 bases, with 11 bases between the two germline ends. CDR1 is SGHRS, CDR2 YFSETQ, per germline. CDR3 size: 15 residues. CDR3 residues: CASSLGRGTYNEQFF. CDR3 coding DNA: TGCGCCAGCAGCTTAGGCAGGGGTACCTACAATGAGCAGTTCTTC.

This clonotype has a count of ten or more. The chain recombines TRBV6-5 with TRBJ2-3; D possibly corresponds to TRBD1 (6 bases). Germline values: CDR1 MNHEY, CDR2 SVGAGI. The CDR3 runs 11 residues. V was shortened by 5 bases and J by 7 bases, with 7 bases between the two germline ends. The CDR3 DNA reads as TGTGCCAGCAGTACAGGGTATACGCAGTATTTT. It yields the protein CASSTGYTQYF.

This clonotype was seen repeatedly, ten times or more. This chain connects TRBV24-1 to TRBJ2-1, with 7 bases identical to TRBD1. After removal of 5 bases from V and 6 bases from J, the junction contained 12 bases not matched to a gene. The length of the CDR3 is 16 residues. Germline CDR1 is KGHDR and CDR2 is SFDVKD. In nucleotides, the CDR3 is TGTGCCACCAGTGTACTAGACAGGGTATCCGTCAATGAGCAGTTCTTC. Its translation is CATSVLDRVSVNEQFF.

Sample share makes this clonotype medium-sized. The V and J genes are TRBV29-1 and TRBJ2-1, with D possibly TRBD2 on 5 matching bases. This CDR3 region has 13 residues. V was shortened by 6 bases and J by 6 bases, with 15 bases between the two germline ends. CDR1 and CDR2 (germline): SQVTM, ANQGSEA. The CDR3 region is CSVELGRSNEQFF. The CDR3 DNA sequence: TGCAGCGTCGAGCTTGGGAGAAGCAATGAGCAGTTCTTC.

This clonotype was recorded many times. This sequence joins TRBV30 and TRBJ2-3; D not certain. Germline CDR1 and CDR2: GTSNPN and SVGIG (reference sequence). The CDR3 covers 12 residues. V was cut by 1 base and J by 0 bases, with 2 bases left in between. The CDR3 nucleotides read TGTGCCTGGAGTGCTAGCACAGATACGCAGTATTTT. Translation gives CAWSASTDTQYF.